The entry below gives a single T cell receptor (beta chain) sequence along with its context. This clonotype was seen at least ten times. Its antigen specificity is not known. Nothing much larger sits one base from this clone, and base qualities are not available. Libraries were made using PCR. This sample was sequenced with an Illumina HiSeq 2500. TCR library preparation used molecular barcoding, with unique molecular identifiers applied to normalize quantification of the TCRbeta repertoire. The raw public data were reprocessed by TCRdb itself: fastp quality trimming at Q25, MiXCR clonotype calling, in-frame beta chains only. Rows with a matching CDR3 protein are joined into one entry that keeps the most common DNA and genes. This sample gives 60,000 to 80,000 distinct CDR3 sequences in total; approximately 7.4% of them show up just once. The ten largest account for about 2.3% of the sample. Trimming at the junction amounts to 6 bases on V and 2 bases on J, and the germline ends lie 14 bases apart. There are 14 amino acids in the CDR3, from cysteine to phenylalanine inclusive. Just CDR3 DNA is preserved here, 42 bases in frame from base 1.

The data are from a study of T-cell reconstitution after alpha-beta-depleted transplantation in children (dated by TCRdb to the mid-2010s). About the full investigation: T-cell immune reconstitution after TCRalphabeta/CD19-depleted allogeneic hematopoietic cell transplantation in children was quantitatively tracked in the study by means of TCR repertoire profiling.

The sequence derives from a human donor who donated a stem cell graft to a child with acute lymphoblastic leukemia. This chain joins TRBV12-3 or TRBV12-4 to TRBJ2-7; the D region may be TRBD1 or TRBD2, each matching 5 bases equally. The material was PBMCs from the stem cell graft donor, obtained from the stem cell graft. The DNA is as follows: TGTGCCAGCAGCCCCGCGTTGGGGGCCTACGAGCAGTACTTC. It translates as CASSPALGAYEQYF.